The source of this T cell receptor beta chain is a study of cytomegalovirus exposure and HLA in healthy donors. From germline, CDR1 is LGHNA and CDR2 YNFKEQ. The V end lost 0 bases, the J end lost 4 bases, and 13 bases lay between the germline ends. The CDR3 loop spans 16 amino acids. General study points: Clonal expansion was found to be greater in HLA-associated TCR beta chains than in equally common others in a later analysis.

The PCR contained 60 Vbeta and 13 Jbeta primers. The repertoire was sequenced with immunoSEQ multiplex PCR; TCRdb's copy has only in-frame clones and lacks some. The sample consists of some 65,000 clones, 60% to 80% of them appearing once. Comment on this clone: What it recognizes is unknown.

The sequencing input was PBMCs. The chain links TRBV4-2 to TRBJ2-1; D might be TRBD2 (6 bases). The receptor comes from a man younger than 40 in good health and CMV-seronegative. DNA of the CDR3: TGTGCCAGCAGCCAAGAAACGGGGGATGTTTACAATGAGCAGTTCTTC. It yields the protein CASSQETGDVYNEQFF.